This T cell receptor beta chain was profiled in a study of OX40 agonist ivuxolimab in advanced cancers. Study at large: Prior therapy, whether anti-PD-1, anti-PD-L1 or anti-CTLA-4, was allowed, and under 50% had some.

Germline V gene sequence: CDR1 SGHDN, CDR2 FVKESK. V dropped 10 bases and J dropped 8 bases, with 20 bases sitting between them. The CDR3 runs 13 residues. General study findings and limits: Some patients who did not respond also had low normalized T-cell clonal expansion.

This clone was picked up one time. Its target is not known. Some clones are missing from TCRdb's copy, which holds only in-frame ones; the method was immunoSEQ multiplex PCR. The table includes about 80,000 clones, approximately 86% detected once. The V and J genes are TRBV14 and TRBJ1-2, with D possibly matching TRBD1 (5 bases). The source material was CD4+ or CD8+ T cells sorted from blood, sampled in a trial of the OX40 agonist ivuxolimab. The source of this sequence is an adult with an advanced solid tumor such as melanoma, head and neck, liver or kidney cancer. CDR3 bases: TGTGCCACTCGCGGGACGACGGGCAGCGGCTACACCTTC. Amino acids: CATRGTTGSGYTF.